These T cell receptor beta chains were read from a single sample in a study of STAT5B mutations in CD4+ large granular lymphocyte leukemia. Using immunoSEQ multiplex PCR, the repertoire was profiled, and TCRdb retains in-frame clones only, with some absent. Of roughly 30,000 clones listed, about 77% are singletons. The sequenced sample was CD4+ T cells from blood buffy coats. Receptors were obtained from a human donor in good health. Each CDR3 is given with its conserved first and last residue.

TRBV30	CAWSRGLYNEQFF
TRBV11-3	CASSLGQVAYEQYF
TRBV5-1	CASSMTGNSYNEQFF
TRBV30	CACRELLNYGYTF
TRBV15	CATSRSKTSGAFTDTQYF
TRBV6-4	CASSDSNGKGGNTEAFF
TRBV19	CASSLDRGGADTQYF
TRBV2	CASSQRGLDGTGELFF
TRBV18	CASSPRTGTTNTGELFF
TRBV18	CASSPAGTVYEQYF
TRBV18	CASSILPTGTSSSTEAFF
TRBV6-5	CASSSLGINNSPLHF
TRBV7-6	CASSLSGNTDTQYF
TRBV5-1	CASSPGAGGQETQYF
TRBV7-9	CASSLWEQQGGEQYF
TRBV4-3	CASSQSGTSGTSTDTQYF
TRBV30	CAWAQGFYEQYF
TRBV7-2	CASSRGLAGETQYF
TRBV19	CASREGSTSGSGEQFF
TRBV5-5	CASSLVYPAESPLHF
TRBV18	CASSQLAGGQETQYF
TRBV6-1	CASRTSYAKNIQYF
TRBV4-1	CASSQDMRPTQYF
TRBV18	CASSPLSSGGARYNEQFF
TRBV6-1	CASRVYTNQPQHF
TRBV15	CATSRDLYRAARDNTEAFF
TRBV7-2	CASSLGNQETQYF
TRBV6-1	CASTGAVGYEQYF
TRBV5-5	CASSLVAGARGNTIYF
TRBV7-6	CASSTEDTYEQYF
TRBV5-1	CASGTAGPGGETQYF
TRBV19	CASTLDRGNQPQHF
TRBV5-6	CASSLIRDRPYGYTF
TRBV2	CASSFPRGETQYF
TRBV7-9	CASSLQGHEQFF
TRBV9	CASSEGTLGKNIQYF